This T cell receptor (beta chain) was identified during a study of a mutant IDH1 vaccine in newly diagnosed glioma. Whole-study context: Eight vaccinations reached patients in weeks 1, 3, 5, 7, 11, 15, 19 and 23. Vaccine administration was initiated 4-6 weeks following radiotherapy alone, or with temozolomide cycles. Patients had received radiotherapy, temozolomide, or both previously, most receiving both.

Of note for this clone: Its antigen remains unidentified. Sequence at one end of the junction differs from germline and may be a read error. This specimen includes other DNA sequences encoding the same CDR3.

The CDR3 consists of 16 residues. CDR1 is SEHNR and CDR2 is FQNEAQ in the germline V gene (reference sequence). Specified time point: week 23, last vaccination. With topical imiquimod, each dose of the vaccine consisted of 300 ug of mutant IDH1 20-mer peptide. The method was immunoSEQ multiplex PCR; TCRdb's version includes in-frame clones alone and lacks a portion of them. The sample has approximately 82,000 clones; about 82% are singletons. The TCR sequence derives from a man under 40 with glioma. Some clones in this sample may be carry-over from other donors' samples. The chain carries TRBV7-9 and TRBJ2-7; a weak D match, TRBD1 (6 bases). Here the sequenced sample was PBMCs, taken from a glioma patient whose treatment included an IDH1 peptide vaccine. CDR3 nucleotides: TGTGCCAGCAGCTCCCCCAGCCCCGTAAGGGGGTACGAACAGTACTTC. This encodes CASSSPSPVRGYEQYF.